This T cell receptor beta chain comes out of a study of identical twins. TCRdb reprocessed the 5' RACE reads via MiXCR and lists one record per CDR3 protein. In the table there are hundreds of thousands of distinct CDR3 sequences, 15% to 20% of which are singletons. These data also featured in a second study, about T cells expressing NK-cell markers.

The receptor was isolated from a woman between 18 and 29 years old in good health. Sequencing input: PBMCs.

The DNA of the CDR3 is TGTGCCAGCAGCCAAACCAGCACCGTAGATACGCAGTATTTT. It codes for CASSQTSTVDTQYF. The chain combines TRBV3-1 with TRBJ2-3; D not resolved. CDR1 and CDR2 (germline): LGHDT, YNNKEL (reference sequence). The CDR3 is 14 residues long. Between the trimmed V and J ends, which lost 2 bases and 5 bases, there was a span of 11 bases.